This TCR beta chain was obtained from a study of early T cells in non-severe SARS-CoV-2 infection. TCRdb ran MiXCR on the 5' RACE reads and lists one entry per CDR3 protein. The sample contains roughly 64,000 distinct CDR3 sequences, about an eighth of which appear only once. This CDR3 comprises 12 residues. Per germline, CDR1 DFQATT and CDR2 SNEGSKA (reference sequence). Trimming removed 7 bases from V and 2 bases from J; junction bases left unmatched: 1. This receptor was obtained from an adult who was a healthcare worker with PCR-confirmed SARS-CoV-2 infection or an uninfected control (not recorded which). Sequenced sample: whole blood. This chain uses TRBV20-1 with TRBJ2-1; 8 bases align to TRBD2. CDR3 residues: CSGAGAYNEQFF. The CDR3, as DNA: TGCAGTGGAGCGGGGGCCTACAATGAGCAGTTCTTC.